The rows below give T cell receptor beta chains drawn from one sample of a study of blood T cell repertoires in COVID-19. Profiling relied on immunoSEQ multiplex PCR, and the TCRdb table lists in-frame clones only, not all of them. The sample consists of approximately 240,000 clones, roughly nine tenths of them appearing once. The sequenced sample was PBMCs or T cells enriched from blood (not recorded which). These receptors were obtained from a woman in her fifties or sixties in a cohort exposed to, infected with or recovered from COVID-19 (not recorded which). Each CDR3 is given with its conserved first and last residue. Each record gives: J gene, clone size, CDR3 length, V gene, D gene, CDR3 protein, CDR3 DNA. The D gene is left open where the match is weak. Only some rows state a clone size, as once, few, many or a class for expanded clones.

>TRBJ1-3|few|14|TRBV7-9|.
CASSLGATGNTIYF
TGTGCCAGCAGCTTAGGGGCCACTGGAAACACCATATATTTT
>TRBJ1-6|few|14|TRBV2|TRBD1
CARGTGSYNSPLHF
TGTGCCAGGGGGACAGGGTCCTATAATTCACCCCTCCACTTT
>TRBJ2-1|.|20|TRBV7-8|.
CASSQRGRRASISSYNEQFF
TGTGCCAGCAGCCAGAGAGGGCGGCGGGCCTCTATAAGCTCCTACAATGAGCAGTTCTTC
>TRBJ1-1|.|13|TRBV7-9|.
CASSSPSRPEAFF
TGTGCCAGCAGCTCTCCTTCGAGGCCTGAAGCTTTCTTT
>TRBJ2-4|.|16|TRBV21-1|.
CASSKGRRGEKNIQYF
TGTGCCAGCAGCAAAGGCCGGCGGGGCGAGAAAAACATTCAGTACTTC
>TRBJ2-5|.|15|TRBV3-1/TRBV3-2|.
CASSQDYGLQETQYF
TGTGCCAGCAGCCAAGACTACGGTCTACAAGAGACCCAGTACTTC
>TRBJ1-3|.|14|TRBV5-1|.
CASSLEGRGNTIYF
TGCGCCAGCAGCTTGGAAGGGAGGGGAAACACCATATATTTT
>TRBJ2-2|.|15|TRBV4-3|.
CASSQAGVVAGELFF
TGCGCCAGCAGCCAAGCTGGTGTAGTTGCCGGGGAGCTGTTTTTT
>TRBJ1-1|.|15|TRBV5-1|.
CASSSRGQMNTEAFF
TGCGCCAGCAGCTCGAGAGGACAAATGAACACTGAAGCTTTCTTT
>TRBJ1-5|.|18|TRBV24-1|.
CATSDSSKGEGGNQPQHF
TGTGCCACCAGTGATTCCTCCAAGGGGGAAGGAGGCAATCAGCCCCAGCATTTT
>TRBJ1-1|.|13|TRBV7-3|.
CASSPWRDTEAFF
TGTGCCAGCAGCCCATGGCGGGACACTGAAGCTTTCTTT
>TRBJ2-2|.|14|TRBV4-1|.
CASSRQQNTGELFF
TGCGCCAGCAGCCGCCAACAGAACACCGGGGAGCTGTTTTTT
>TRBJ1-2|.|15|TRBV4-2|.
CASSQDWGGDYGYTF
TGTGCCAGCAGCCAAGATTGGGGGGGCGACTATGGCTACACCTTC
>TRBJ2-2|.|20|TRBV3-1/TRBV3-2|TRBD2
CASSHPGLADFLANTGELFF
TGTGCCAGCAGCCATCCGGGACTAGCGGACTTTTTAGCGAACACCGGGGAGCTGTTTTTT
>TRBJ2-3|.|15|TRBV4-3|.
CASSQDPGFTDTQYF
TGCGCCAGCAGCCAAGATCCGGGGTTTACAGATACGCAGTATTTT
>TRBJ1-1|once|14|TRBV7-2|.
CASSVSRQVTEAFF
TGTGCCAGCAGCGTAAGCCGACAGGTCACTGAAGCTTTCTTT
>TRBJ2-7|.|12|TRBV20-1|.
CSASVVQAEQYF
TGCAGTGCTAGTGTGGTACAAGCGGAGCAGTACTTC
>TRBJ2-1|.|19|TRBV9|TRBD2
CASSVAGGRGGTRDNEQFF
TGTGCCAGCAGCGTTGCGGGGGGGCGTGGCGGCACTAGGGACAATGAGCAGTTCTTC
>TRBJ1-1|.|15|TRBV5-1|.
CASSLEVSIGTEAFF
TGCGCCAGCAGCTTAGAGGTCAGTATCGGGACTGAAGCTTTCTTT
>TRBJ2-7|.|13|TRBV27|.
CASSPHRDYEQYF
TGTGCCAGCAGTCCCCACAGGGACTACGAGCAGTACTTC
>TRBJ2-3|.|16|TRBV3-1/TRBV3-2|.
CASSFLAGQGGDTQYF
TGTGCCAGCAGCTTCTTAGCGGGGCAGGGGGGGGATACGCAGTATTTT
>TRBJ1-5|.|14|TRBV6-2/TRBV6-3|.
CASSQPGRSQPQHF
TGTGCCAGCAGTCAACCAGGGAGGAGTCAGCCCCAGCATTTT
>TRBJ1-1|.|15|TRBV4-1|.
CASSQLPGGGTEAFF
TGCGCCAGCAGCCAACTCCCCGGGGGTGGCACTGAAGCTTTCTTT
>TRBJ2-5|.|16|TRBV6-5|TRBD2
CASSYPTSGGEETQYF
TGTGCCAGCAGTTACCCGACTAGCGGGGGGGAGGAGACCCAGTACTTC
>TRBJ2-1|.|18|TRBV18|.
CASSPTQGGGRSYNEQFF
TGTGCCAGCTCACCAACGCAAGGGGGGGGGCGTTCCTACAATGAGCAGTTCTTC
>TRBJ1-6|.|16|TRBV6-5|.
CASSYSQGSYNSPLHF
TGTGCCAGCAGTTACTCGCAGGGCAGCTATAATTCACCCCTCCACTTT
>TRBJ1-1|.|13|TRBV7-9|.
CASSSTGNPEAFF
TGTGCCAGCAGCTCAACAGGGAACCCTGAAGCTTTCTTT
>TRBJ1-6|few|15|TRBV7-2|.
CASSLTGHRDSPLHF
TGTGCCAGCAGCTTAACGGGACATAGAGATTCACCCCTCCACTTT
>TRBJ1-2|.|17|TRBV7-2|TRBD1
CASSPAGTGGSVRGYTF
TGTGCCAGCAGCCCCGCCGGGACAGGGGGGAGTGTAAGAGGCTACACCTTC
>TRBJ1-2|.|16|TRBV6-1|TRBD1
CASSEGEAGGGYGYTF
TGTGCCAGCAGTGAAGGGGAGGCAGGGGGTGGCTATGGCTACACCTTC
>TRBJ1-2|.|13|TRBV9|.
CASSPTWGEDYTF
TGTGCCAGCAGCCCTACGTGGGGGGAGGACTACACCTTC
>TRBJ2-1|.|17|TRBV11-2|TRBD2
CASSPVLLADSYNEQFF
TGTGCCAGCAGCCCGGTTCTGCTAGCGGACTCCTACAATGAGCAGTTCTTC
>TRBJ1-3|once|11|TRBV29-1|.
CSVSTGTAIYF
TGCAGCGTTTCAACAGGAACCGCCATATATTTT
>TRBJ2-3|.|13|TRBV24-1|.
CATSHGQKDTQYF
TGTGCCACCAGTCATGGACAGAAAGATACGCAGTATTTT
>TRBJ2-1|.|16|TRBV7-3|TRBD2
CAGSLPRAGVWNEQFF
TGTGCCGGCAGCTTGCCTCGGGCGGGGGTGTGGAATGAGCAGTTCTTC
>TRBJ1-5|once|16|TRBV7-8|TRBD1
CASSLRQTGAYQPQHF
TGTGCCAGCAGCTTAAGACAAACAGGGGCCTATCAGCCCCAGCATTTT
>TRBJ2-7|.|12|TRBV5-4|.
CASVFGSYEQYF
TGTGCCAGCGTCTTTGGCAGCTACGAGCAGTACTTC
>TRBJ1-6|.|15|TRBV5-1|TRBD1
CASSLTGQNNSPLHF
TGCGCCAGCAGCTTGACGGGACAGAATAATTCACCCCTCCACTTT
>TRBJ2-3|.|13|TRBV7-3|.
CASSLSQGDTQYF
TGTGCCAGCAGCTTATCCCAGGGAGATACGCAGTATTTT
>TRBJ1-3|.|14|TRBV19|.
CASRAGGPGNTIYF
TGTGCCAGTAGGGCCGGAGGCCCCGGAAACACCATATATTTT
>TRBJ2-7|.|14|TRBV7-2|TRBD2
CASSLGGALYEQYF
TGTGCCAGCAGCTTGGGAGGGGCCCTCTACGAGCAGTACTTC
>TRBJ2-2|.|14|TRBV7-3|.
CASSPNRNTGELFF
TGTGCCAGCAGCCCTAATAGGAACACCGGGGAGCTGTTTTTT
>TRBJ2-7|once|14|TRBV5-1|TRBD1
CASSHRGQGYEQYF
TGCGCCAGCAGCCACAGGGGGCAAGGCTACGAGCAGTACTTC
>TRBJ2-7|few|13|TRBV3-1/TRBV3-2|TRBD2
CASSQGAGGEQYF
TGTGCCAGCAGCCAAGGGGCGGGGGGCGAGCAGTACTTC
>TRBJ1-4|once|16|TRBV4-3|TRBD1
CASSQDILQGNEKLFF
TGCGCCAGCAGCCAAGATATCTTACAGGGGAATGAAAAACTGTTTTTT
>TRBJ1-6|once|16|TRBV4-2|TRBD1
CASSQEGDSLNSPLHF
TGTGCCAGCAGCCAAGAAGGGGACAGCCTAAATTCACCCCTCCACTTT
>TRBJ2-7|.|13|TRBV12-3/TRBV12-4|TRBD1
CASSRTGSYEQYF
TGTGCCAGCAGCCGGACAGGGAGCTACGAGCAGTACTTC
>TRBJ2-5|.|14|TRBV4-3|TRBD1
CASSPGQEEETQYF
TGCGCCAGCAGCCCGGGACAGGAGGAAGAGACCCAGTACTTC
>TRBJ1-2|.|16|TRBV14|.
CASSQAGSGGSYGYTF
TGTGCCAGCAGCCAAGCGGGATCGGGGGGCAGCTATGGCTACACCTTC
>TRBJ2-7|.|15|TRBV7-2|TRBD1
CASSLAGTGGSEQYF
TGTGCCAGCAGCTTAGCCGGGACAGGGGGTTCCGAGCAGTACTTC
>TRBJ2-6|.|22|TRBV7-3|TRBD1
CASSLTPGQGIWGAFGANVLTF
TGTGCCAGCAGCTTAACACCGGGACAGGGGATCTGGGGGGCTTTTGGGGCCAACGTCCTGACTTTC
>TRBJ1-1|once|16|TRBV3-1/TRBV3-2|.
CASSQDSGVGNTEAFF
TGTGCCAGCAGCCAAGATTCAGGCGTGGGGAACACTGAAGCTTTCTTT
>TRBJ2-4|.|15|TRBV6-5|TRBD2
CASSVWGGGKNIQYF
TGTGCCAGCAGCGTTTGGGGGGGAGGCAAAAACATTCAGTACTTC
>TRBJ1-2|.|13|TRBV9|.
CASSVDRDYGYTF
TGTGCCAGCAGCGTGGACAGAGACTATGGCTACACCTTC
>TRBJ1-5|.|13|TRBV6-2/TRBV6-3|.
CASTPYGNQPQHF
TGTGCCAGCACCCCCTATGGCAATCAGCCCCAGCATTTT
>TRBJ2-2|.|15|TRBV19|.
CASSLALANTGELFF
TGTGCCAGTAGTCTAGCACTAGCTAACACCGGGGAGCTGTTTTTT
>TRBJ2-3|.|14|TRBV11-3|.
CASSLGPPADTQYF
TGTGCCAGCAGCTTAGGTCCTCCTGCAGATACGCAGTATTTT